The sequence of this T cell receptor (beta chain) was determined in a study of shared clonotypes between healthy human individuals. Sequencing of unsorted PBMC DNA was carried out using ten immunoSEQ deep assay plates. Repertoires were generated with immunoSEQ multiplex PCR, while TCRdb's copy carries only in-frame clones and drops some. The sample gives around 430,000 clones, about 85% of which show up once; around 14% is in the top ten. The CDR3 is made up of 14 amino acids. Trimming pared 3 bases from V and 3 bases from J, leaving 11 bases between. Germline-derived CDR1 and CDR2 are MNHEY and SMNVEV (reference sequence).

This TCR came from a woman aged 40-49 years in good health. Some clones in this sample may be carry-over from other donors' samples. The sequenced sample consisted of PBMCs. The rearrangement joins TRBV27 to TRBJ1-1; a weak D match, TRBD1 (6 bases). CDR3 protein: CASSFGQWDTEAFF. The CDR3 coding sequence is TGTGCCAGCAGTTTCGGACAGTGGGACACTGAAGCTTTCTTT.